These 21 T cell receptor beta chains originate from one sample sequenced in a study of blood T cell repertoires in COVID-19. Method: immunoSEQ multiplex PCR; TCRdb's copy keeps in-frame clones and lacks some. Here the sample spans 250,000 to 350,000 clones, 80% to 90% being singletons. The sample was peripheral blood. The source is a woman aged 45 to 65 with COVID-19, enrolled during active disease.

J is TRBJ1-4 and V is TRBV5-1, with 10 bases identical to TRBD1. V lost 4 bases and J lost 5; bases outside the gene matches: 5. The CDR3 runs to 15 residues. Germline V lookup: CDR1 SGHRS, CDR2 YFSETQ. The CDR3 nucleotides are TGCGCCAGCAGCCCGGGACAGGGGCCCAATGAAAAACTGTTTTTT. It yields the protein CASSPGQGPNEKLFF.

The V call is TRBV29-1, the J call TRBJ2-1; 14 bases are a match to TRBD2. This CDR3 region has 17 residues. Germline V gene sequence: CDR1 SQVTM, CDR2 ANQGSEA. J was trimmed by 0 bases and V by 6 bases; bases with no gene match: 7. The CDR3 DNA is TGCAGCGTGACTAGCGGGAGGGCCCTGGGCTCCTACAATGAGCAGTTCTTC. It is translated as CSVTSGRALGSYNEQFF.

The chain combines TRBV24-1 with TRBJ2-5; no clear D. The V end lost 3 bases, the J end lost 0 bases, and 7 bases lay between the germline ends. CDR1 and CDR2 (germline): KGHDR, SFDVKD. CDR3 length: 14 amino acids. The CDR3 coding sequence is TGTGCCACCAGTGATGGGCCATACCAAGAGACCCAGTACTTC. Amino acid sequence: CATSDGPYQETQYF.

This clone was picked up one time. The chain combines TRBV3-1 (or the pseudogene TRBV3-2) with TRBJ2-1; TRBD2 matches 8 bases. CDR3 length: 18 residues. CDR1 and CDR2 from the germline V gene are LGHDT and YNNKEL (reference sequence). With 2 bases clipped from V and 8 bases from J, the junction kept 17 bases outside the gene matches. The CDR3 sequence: CASSQSRASGRIFDEQFF. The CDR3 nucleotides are TGTGCCAGCAGCCAATCTAGGGCCAGCGGGAGAATTTTTGATGAGCAGTTCTTC.

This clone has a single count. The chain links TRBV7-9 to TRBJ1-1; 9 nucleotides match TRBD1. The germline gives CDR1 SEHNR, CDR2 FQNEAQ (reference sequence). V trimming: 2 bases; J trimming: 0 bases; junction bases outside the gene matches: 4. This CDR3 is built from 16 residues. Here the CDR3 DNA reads TGTGCCAGCAGCTTACGGGACAGGGCCATGAACACTGAAGCTTTCTTT. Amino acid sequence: CASSLRDRAMNTEAFF.

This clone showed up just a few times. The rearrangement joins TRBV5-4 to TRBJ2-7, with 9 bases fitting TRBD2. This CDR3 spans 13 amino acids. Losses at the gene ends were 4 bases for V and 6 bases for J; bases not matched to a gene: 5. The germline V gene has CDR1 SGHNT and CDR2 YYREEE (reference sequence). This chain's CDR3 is CASSLQAGGEQYF. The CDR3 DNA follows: TGTGCCAGCAGCCTTCAAGCGGGAGGCGAGCAGTACTTC.

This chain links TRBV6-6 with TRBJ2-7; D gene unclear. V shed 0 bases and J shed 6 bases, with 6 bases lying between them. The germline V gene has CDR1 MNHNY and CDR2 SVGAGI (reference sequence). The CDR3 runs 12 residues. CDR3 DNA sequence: TGTGCCAGCAGTTACTCGATCGGCGAGCAGTACTTC. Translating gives CASSYSIGEQYF.

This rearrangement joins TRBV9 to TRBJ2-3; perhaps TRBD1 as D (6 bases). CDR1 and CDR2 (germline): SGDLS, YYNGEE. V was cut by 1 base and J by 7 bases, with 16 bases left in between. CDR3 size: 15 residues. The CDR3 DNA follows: TGTGCCAGCAGCGTATTGGGGGCGTTGGGGCATACGCAGTATTTT. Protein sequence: CASSVLGALGHTQYF.

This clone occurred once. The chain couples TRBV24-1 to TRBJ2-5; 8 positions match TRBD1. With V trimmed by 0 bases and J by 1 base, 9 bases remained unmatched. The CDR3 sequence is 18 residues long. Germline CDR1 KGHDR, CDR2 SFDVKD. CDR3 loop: CATSDLGAPGQAQETQYF. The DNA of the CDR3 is TGTGCCACCAGTGATTTGGGGGCCCCGGGACAGGCCCAAGAGACCCAGTACTTC.

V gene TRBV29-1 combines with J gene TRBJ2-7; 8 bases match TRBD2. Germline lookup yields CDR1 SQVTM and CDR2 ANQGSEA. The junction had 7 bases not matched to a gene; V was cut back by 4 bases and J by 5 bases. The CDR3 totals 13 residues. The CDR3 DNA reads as TGCAGCGTTGTAAATAGCGGGATTAACGAGCAGTACTTC. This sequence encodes CSVVNSGINEQYF.

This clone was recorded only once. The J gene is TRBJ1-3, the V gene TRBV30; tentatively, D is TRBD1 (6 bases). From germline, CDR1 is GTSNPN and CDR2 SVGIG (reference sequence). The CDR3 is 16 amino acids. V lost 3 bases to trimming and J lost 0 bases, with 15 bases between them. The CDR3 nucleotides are TGTGCCTGGAGCTTAACGACAGGCGGCTCTGGAAACACCATATATTTT. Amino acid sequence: CAWSLTTGGSGNTIYF. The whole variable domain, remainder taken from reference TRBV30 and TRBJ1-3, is SQTIHQWPATLVQPVGSPLSLECTVEGTSNPNLYWYRQAAGRGLQLLFYSVGIGQISSEVPQNLSASRPQDRQFILSSKKLLLSDSGFYLCAWSLTTGGSGNTIYFGEGSWLTVV.

The CDR3 is CASSPGVDRGWSGYTF. CDR3 coding DNA: TGTGCCAGCTCACCAGGAGTGGACAGGGGATGGTCTGGCTACACCTTC. The genes are TRBV18 and TRBJ1-2; 9 bases agree with TRBD1. Germline CDR1 reads KGHSH; CDR2 reads LQKENI. V was clipped by 2 bases and J by 7 bases; unmatched bases: 11. This CDR3 has 16 residues.

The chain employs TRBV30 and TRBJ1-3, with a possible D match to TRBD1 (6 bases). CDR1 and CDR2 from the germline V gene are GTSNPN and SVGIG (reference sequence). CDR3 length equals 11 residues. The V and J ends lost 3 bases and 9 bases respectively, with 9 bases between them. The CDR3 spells CAWRQGGTIYF. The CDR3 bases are TGTGCCTGGAGACAGGGCGGCACCATATATTTT.

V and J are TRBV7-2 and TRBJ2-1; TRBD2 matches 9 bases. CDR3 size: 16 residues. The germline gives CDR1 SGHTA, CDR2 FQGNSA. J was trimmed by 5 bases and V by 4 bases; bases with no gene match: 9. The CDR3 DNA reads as TGTGCCAGCAGCTCTGTCTCAGCGGGGGGTAACAATGAGCAGTTCTTC. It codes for CASSSVSAGGNNEQFF.

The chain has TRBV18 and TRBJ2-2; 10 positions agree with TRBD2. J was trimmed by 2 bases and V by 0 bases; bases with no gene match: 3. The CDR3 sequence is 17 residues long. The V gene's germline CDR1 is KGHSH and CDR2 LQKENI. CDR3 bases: TGTGCCAGCTCACCACCGGGACTAGCGACAAACACCGGGGAGCTGTTTTTT. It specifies CASSPPGLATNTGELFF.

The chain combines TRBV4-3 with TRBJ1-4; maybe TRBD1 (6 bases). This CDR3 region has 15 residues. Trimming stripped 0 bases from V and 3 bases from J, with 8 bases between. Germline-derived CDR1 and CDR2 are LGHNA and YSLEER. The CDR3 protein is CASSQDRGANEKLFF. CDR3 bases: TGCGCCAGCAGCCAAGACAGGGGTGCTAATGAAAAACTGTTTTTT.

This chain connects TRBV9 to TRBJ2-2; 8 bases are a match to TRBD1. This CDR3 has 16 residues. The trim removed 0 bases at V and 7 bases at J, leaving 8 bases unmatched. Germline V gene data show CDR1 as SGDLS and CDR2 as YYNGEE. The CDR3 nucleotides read TGTGCCAGCAGCGTAGACGGACAGGGTTTAAACGGGGAGCTGTTTTTT. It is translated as CASSVDGQGLNGELFF.

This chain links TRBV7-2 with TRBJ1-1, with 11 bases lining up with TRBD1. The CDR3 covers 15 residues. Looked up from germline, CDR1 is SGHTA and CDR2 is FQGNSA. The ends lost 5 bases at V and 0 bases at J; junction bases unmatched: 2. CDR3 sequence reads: CASSEDRGLNTEAFF. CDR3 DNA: TGTGCCAGCAGCGAGGACAGGGGGCTGAACACTGAAGCTTTCTTT.

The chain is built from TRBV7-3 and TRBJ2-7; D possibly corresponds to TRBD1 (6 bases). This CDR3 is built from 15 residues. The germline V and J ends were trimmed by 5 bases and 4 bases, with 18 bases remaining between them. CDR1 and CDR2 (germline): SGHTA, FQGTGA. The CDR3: CASSPGAGVLYEQYF. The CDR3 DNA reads TGTGCCAGCAGCCCCGGAGCAGGGGTGTTGTACGAGCAGTACTTC.

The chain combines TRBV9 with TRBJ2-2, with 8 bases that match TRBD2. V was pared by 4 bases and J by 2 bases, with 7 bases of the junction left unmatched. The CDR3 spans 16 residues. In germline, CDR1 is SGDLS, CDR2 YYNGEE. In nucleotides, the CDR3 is TGTGCCAGCAGCAGTTTAGCGGGATCCAACACCGGGGAGCTGTTTTTT. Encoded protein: CASSSLAGSNTGELFF.

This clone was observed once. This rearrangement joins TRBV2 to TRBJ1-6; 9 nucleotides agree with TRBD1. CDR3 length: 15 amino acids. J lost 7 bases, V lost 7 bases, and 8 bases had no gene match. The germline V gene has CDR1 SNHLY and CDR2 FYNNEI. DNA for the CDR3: TGTGCCAGCAATACCGGGACAGGGAAGAATTCACCCCTCCACTTT. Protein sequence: CASNTGTGKNSPLHF.